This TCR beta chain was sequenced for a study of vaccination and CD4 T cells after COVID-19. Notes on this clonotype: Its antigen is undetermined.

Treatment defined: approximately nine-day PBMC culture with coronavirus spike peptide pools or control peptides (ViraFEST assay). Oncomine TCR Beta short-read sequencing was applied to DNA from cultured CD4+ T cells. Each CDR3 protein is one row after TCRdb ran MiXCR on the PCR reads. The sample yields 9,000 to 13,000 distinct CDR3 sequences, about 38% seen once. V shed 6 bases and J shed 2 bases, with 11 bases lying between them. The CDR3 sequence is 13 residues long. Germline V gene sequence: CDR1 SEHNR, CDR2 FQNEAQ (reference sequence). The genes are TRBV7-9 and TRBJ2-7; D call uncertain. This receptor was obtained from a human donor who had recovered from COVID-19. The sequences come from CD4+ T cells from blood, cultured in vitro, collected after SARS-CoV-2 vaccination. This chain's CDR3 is CASRSDGAYEQYF. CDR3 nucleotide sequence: TGTGCCAGCAGATCGGACGGAGCCTACGAGCAGTACTTC.